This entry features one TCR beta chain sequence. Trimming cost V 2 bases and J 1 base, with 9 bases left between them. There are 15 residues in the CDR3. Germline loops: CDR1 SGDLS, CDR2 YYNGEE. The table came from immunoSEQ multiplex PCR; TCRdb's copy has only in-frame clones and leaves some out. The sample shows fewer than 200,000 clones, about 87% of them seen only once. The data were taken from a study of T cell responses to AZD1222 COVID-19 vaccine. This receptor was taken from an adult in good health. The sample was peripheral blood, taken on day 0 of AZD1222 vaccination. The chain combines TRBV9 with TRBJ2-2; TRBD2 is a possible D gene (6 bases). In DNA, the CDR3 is TGTGCCAGCAGCGTTGGGGGGATGAACACCGGGGAGCTGTTTTTT. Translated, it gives CASSVGGMNTGELFF.